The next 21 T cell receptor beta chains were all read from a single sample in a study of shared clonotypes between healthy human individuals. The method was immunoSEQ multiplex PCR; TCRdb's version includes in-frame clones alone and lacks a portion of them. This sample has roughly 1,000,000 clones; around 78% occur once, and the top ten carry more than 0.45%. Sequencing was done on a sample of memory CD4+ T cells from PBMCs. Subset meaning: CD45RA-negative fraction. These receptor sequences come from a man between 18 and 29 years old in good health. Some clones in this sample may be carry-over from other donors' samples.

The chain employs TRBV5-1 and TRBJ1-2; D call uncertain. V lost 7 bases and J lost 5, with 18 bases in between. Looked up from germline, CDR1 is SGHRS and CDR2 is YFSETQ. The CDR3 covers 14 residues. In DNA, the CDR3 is TGCGCCAGCGGACCTCCGTGGCCCGCTTATGGCTACACCTTC. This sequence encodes CASGPPWPAYGYTF.

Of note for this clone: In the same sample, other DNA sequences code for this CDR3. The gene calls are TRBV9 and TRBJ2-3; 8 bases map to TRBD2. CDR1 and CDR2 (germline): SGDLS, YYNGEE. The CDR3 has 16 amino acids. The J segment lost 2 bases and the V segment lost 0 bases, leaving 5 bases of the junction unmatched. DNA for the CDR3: TGTGCCAGCAGCGTAGGCCTAGCGGGCCTCACAGATACGCAGTATTTT. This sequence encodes CASSVGLAGLTDTQYF. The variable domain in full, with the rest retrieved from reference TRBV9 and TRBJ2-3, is DSGVTQTPKHLITATGQRVTLRCSPRSGDLSVYWYQQSLDQGLQFLIQYYNGEERAKGNILERFSAQQFPDLHSELNLSSLELGDSALYFCASSVGLAGLTDTQYFGPGTRLTVL.

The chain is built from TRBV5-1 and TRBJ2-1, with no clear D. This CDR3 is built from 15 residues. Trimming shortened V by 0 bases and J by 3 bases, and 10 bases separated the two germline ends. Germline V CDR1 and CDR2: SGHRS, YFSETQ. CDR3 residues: CASSLVPDSYNEQFF. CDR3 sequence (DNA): TGCGCCAGCAGCTTGGTCCCGGATAGCTACAATGAGCAGTTCTTC.

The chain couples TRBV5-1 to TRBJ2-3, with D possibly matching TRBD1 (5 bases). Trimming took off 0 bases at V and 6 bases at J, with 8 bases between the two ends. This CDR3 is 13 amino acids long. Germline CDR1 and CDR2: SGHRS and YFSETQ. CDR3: CASSLAGPDTQYF. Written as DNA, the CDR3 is TGCGCCAGCAGCTTGGCAGGGCCCGATACGCAGTATTTT.

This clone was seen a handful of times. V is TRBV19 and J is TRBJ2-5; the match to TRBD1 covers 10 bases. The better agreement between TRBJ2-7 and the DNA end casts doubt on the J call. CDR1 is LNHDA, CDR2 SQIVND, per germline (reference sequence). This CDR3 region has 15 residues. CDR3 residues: CASSVDRGPSYEQYF. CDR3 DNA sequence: TGTGCCAGTAGTGTCGACAGGGGGCCGTCCTACGAGCAGTACTTC.

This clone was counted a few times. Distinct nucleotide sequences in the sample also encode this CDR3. This chain's CDR3 is CSVDQGGTDTQYF. The DNA of the CDR3 is TGCAGCGTTGATCAGGGGGGCACAGATACGCAGTATTTT. The chain employs TRBV29-1 and TRBJ2-3; 7 bases are a match to TRBD1. CDR1 and CDR2 (germline): SQVTM, ANQGSEA. With 3 bases clipped from V and 1 base from J, the junction kept 1 base outside the gene matches. The CDR3 consists of 13 residues.

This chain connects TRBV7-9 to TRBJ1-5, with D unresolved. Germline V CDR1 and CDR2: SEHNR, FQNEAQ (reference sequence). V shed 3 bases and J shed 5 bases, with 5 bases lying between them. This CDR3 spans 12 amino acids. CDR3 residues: CASSFSDQPQHF. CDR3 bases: TGTGCCAGCAGCTTTTCAGATCAGCCCCAGCATTTT.

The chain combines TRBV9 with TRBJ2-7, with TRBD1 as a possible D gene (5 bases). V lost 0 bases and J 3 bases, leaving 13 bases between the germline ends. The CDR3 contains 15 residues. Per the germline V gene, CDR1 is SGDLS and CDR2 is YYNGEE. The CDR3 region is CASSVDPGFFYEQYF. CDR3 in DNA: TGTGCCAGCAGCGTAGACCCAGGGTTTTTCTACGAGCAGTACTTC. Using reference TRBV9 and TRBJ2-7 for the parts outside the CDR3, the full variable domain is DSGVTQTPKHLITATGQRVTLRCSPRSGDLSVYWYQQSLDQGLQFLIQYYNGEERAKGNILERFSAQQFPDLHSELNLSSLELGDSALYFCASSVDPGFFYEQYFGPGTRLTVT.

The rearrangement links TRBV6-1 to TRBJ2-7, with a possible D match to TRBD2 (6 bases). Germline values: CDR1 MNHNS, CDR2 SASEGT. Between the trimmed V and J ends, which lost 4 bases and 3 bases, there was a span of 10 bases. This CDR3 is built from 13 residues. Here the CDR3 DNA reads TGTGCCAGCAGTGTGCTAGCGAGCTACGAGCAGTACTTC. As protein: CASSVLASYEQYF.

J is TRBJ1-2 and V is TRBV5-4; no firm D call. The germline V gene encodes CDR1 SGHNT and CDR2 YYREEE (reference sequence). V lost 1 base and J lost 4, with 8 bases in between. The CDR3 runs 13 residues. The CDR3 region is CASSLQFSYGYTF. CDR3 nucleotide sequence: TGTGCCAGCAGCTTGCAGTTTTCCTATGGCTACACCTTC.

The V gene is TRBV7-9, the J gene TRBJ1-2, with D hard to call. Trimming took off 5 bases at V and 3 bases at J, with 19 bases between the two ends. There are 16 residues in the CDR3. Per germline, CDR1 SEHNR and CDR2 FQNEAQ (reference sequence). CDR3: CASSLLRPTADYGYTF. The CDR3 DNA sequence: TGTGCCAGCAGCCTTCTTAGGCCAACAGCGGACTATGGCTACACCTTC.

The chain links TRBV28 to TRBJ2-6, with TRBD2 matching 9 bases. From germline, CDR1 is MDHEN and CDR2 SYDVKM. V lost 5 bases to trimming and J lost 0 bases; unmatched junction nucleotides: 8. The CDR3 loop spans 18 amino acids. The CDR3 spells CASSEIAGVFSGANVLTF. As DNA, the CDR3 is TGTGCCAGCAGTGAAATAGCGGGAGTGTTCTCTGGGGCCAACGTCCTGACTTTC.

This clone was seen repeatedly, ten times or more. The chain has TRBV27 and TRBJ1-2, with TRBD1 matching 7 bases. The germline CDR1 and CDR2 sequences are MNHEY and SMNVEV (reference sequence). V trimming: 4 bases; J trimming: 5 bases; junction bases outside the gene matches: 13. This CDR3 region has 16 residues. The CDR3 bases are TGTGCCAGCAGTTCTACAGGGGCGAGGTCCCTATATGGCTACACCTTC. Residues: CASSSTGARSLYGYTF.

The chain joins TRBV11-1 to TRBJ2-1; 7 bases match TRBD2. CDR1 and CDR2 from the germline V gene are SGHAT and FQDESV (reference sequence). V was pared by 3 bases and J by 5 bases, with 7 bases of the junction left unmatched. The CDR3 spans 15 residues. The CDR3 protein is CASSFGLEVHNEQFF. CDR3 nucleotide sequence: TGTGCCAGCAGCTTTGGACTAGAGGTACACAATGAGCAGTTCTTC. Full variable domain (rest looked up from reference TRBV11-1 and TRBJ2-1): EAEVAQSPRYKITEKSQAVAFWCDPISGHATLYWYRQILGQGPELLVQFQDESVVDDSQLPKDRFSAERLKGVDSTLKIQPAELGDSAMYLCASSFGLEVHNEQFFGPGTRLTVL.

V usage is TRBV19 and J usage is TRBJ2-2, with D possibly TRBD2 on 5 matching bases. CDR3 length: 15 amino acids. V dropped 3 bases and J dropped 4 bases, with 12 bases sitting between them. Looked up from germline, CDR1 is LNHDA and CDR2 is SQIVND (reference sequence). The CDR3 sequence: CASSMRLAATGELFF. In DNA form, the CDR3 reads TGTGCCAGTAGTATGCGTCTAGCTGCCACCGGGGAGCTGTTTTTT.

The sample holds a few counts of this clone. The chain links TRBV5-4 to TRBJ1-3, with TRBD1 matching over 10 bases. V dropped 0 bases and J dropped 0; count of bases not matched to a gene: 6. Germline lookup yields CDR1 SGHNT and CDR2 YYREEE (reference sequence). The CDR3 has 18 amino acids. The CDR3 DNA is TGTGCCAGCAGCTTGGGACTCCGGGACAGGGGCTCTGGAAACACCATATATTTT. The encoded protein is CASSLGLRDRGSGNTIYF.

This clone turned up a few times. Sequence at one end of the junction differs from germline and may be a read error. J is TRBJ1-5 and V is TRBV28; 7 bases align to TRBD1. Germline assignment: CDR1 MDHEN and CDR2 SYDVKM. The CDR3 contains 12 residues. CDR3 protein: CASSTPGQLQHF. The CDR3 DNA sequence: TGTGCCAGCAGTACACCGGGACAGCTCCAGCATTTT.

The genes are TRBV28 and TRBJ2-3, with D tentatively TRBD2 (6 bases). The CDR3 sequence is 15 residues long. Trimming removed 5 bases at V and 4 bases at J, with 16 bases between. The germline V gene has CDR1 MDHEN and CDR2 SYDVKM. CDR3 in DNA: TGTGCCAGCAGTGCCCCGACTAGTCGTGCAGATACGCAGTATTTT. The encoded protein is CASSAPTSRADTQYF.

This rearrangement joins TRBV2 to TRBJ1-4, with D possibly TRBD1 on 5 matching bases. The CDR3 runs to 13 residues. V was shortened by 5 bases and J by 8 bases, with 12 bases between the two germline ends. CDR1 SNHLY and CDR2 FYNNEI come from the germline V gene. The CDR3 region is CASSPRQLEKLFF. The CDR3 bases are TGTGCCAGCAGTCCTAGACAGTTGGAAAAACTGTTTTTT.

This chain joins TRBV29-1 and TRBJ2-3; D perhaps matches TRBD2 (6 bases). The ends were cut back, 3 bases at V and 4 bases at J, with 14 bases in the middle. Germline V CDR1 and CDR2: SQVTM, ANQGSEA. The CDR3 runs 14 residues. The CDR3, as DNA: TGCAGCGTTGAGGGCGGGGTCAACGCAGATACGCAGTATTTT. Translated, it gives CSVEGGVNADTQYF.

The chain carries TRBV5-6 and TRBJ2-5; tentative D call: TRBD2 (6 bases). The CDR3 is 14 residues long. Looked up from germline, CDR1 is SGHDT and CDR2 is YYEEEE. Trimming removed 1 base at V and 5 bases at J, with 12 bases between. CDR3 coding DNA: TGTGCCAGCAGCTTGCGCGGGATCTCGGAGACCCAGTACTTC. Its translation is CASSLRGISETQYF.